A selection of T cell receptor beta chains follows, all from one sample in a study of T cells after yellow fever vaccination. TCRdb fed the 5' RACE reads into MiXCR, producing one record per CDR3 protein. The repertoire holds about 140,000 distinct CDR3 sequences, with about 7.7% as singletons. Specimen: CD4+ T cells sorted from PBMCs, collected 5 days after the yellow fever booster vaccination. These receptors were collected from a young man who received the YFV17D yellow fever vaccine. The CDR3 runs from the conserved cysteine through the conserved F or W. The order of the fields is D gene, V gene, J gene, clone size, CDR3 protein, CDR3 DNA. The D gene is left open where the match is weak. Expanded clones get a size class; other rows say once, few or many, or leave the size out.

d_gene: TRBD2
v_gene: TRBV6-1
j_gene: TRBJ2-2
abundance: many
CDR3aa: CASSDSGKANTGELFF
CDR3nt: TGTGCCAGCAGTGATAGCGGGAAAGCGAACACCGGGGAGCTGTTTTTT

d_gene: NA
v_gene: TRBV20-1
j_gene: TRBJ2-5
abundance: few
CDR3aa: CSARDRSAVQETQYF
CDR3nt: TGCAGTGCTAGAGATCGGTCGGCGGTGCAAGAGACCCAGTACTTC

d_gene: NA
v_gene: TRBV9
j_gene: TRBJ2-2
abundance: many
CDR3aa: CASSPQGRYTGELFF
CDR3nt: TGTGCCAGCAGCCCCCAGGGGAGATACACCGGGGAGCTGTTTTTT

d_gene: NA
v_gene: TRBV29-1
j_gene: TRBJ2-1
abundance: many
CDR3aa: CSAIYRFSYNEQFF
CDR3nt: TGCAGCGCTATATACAGGTTCTCCTACAATGAGCAGTTCTTC

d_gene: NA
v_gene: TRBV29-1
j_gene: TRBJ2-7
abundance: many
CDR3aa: CSAIEQPYEQYF
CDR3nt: TGCAGCGCCATAGAGCAGCCCTACGAGCAGTACTTC

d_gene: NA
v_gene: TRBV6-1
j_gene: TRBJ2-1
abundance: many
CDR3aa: CASSKQGINYNEQFF
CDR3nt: TGTGCCAGCAGTAAACAGGGAATTAATTACAATGAGCAGTTCTTC

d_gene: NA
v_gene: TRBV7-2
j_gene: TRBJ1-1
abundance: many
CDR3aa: CASSKLPSRAEAFF
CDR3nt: TGTGCCAGCAGCAAACTACCGAGTCGGGCTGAAGCTTTCTTT

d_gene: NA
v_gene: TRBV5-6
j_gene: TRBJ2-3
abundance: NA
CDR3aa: CASSRRDSRVTDTQYF
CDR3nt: TGTGCCAGCAGCCGACGGGACTCGCGGGTCACAGATACGCAGTATTTT

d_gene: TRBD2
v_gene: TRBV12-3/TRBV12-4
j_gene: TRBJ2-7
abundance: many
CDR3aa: CASSPSGRATYEQYF
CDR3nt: TGTGCCAGCAGCCCCAGCGGGAGGGCCACCTACGAGCAGTACTTC

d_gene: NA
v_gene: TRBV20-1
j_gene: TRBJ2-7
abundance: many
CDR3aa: CSARDLAGEQYF
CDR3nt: TGCAGTGCTAGGGACTTAGCTGGAGAGCAGTACTTC

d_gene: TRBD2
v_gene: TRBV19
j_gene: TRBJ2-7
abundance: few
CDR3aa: CASSMKLAGVAIEQYF
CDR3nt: TGTGCCAGTAGTATGAAACTAGCGGGAGTAGCTATCGAGCAGTACTTC

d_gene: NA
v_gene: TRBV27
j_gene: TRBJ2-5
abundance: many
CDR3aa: CASSSFVASPETQYF
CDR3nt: TGTGCCAGCAGTTCGTTTGTCGCTAGCCCGGAGACCCAGTACTTC

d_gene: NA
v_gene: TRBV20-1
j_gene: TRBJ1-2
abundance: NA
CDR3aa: CSANRGFGYGYTF
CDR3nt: TGCAGTGCTAACCGGGGTTTTGGCTATGGCTACACCTTC

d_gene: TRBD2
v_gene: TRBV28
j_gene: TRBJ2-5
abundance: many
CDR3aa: CASSLWLAGQETQYF
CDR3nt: TGTGCCAGCAGTTTATGGCTAGCGGGGCAAGAGACCCAGTACTTC

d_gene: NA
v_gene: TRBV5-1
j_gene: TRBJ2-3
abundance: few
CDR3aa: CASSLGGSNVADTQYF
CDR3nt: TGCGCCAGCAGCTTGGGGGGCAGCAACGTGGCAGATACGCAGTATTTT